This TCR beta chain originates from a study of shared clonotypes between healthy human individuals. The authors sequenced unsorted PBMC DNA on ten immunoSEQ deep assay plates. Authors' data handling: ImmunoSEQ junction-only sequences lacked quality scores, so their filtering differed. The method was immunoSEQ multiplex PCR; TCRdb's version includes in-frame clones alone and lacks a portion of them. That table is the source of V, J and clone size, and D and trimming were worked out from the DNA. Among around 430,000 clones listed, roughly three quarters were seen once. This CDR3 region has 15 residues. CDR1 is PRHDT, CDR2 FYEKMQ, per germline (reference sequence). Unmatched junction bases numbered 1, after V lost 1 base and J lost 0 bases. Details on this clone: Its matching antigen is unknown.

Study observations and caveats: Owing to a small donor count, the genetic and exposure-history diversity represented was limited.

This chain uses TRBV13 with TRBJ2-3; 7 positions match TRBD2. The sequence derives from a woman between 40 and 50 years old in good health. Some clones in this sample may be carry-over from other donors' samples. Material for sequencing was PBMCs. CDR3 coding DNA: TGTGCCAGCAGCTTAGCGGGAGGTAGCACAGATACGCAGTATTTT. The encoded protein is CASSLAGGSTDTQYF.